A selection of T cell receptor beta chains follows, all from one sample in a study of T-cell reconstitution after alpha-beta-depleted transplantation in children. TCRdb re-derived calls from the PCR reads in MiXCR, one entry per CDR3 protein. The table has hundreds of thousands of distinct CDR3 sequences, roughly 15% seen once; the top ten hold approximately 1.1%. The sequencing used PBMCs from the stem cell graft donor, collected from the stem cell graft. These receptors were collected from a human donor who donated a stem cell graft to a child with acute myeloid leukemia. CDR3s include the opening cysteine and the closing phenylalanine or tryptophan. Fields, in order: D gene, J gene, V gene, CDR3 protein. D genes are given only for firm matches.

D gene: TRBD2; J gene: TRBJ2-1; V gene: TRBV9; CDR3 protein: CASSPRGSVAGGPKNEQFF
D gene: NA; J gene: TRBJ1-1; V gene: TRBV29-1; CDR3 protein: CSVYGRMNTEAFF
D gene: NA; J gene: TRBJ2-2; V gene: TRBV11-2; CDR3 protein: CASSLGIPNTGELFF
D gene: NA; J gene: TRBJ2-7; V gene: TRBV24-1; CDR3 protein: CATSDLNSYEQYF
D gene: TRBD1; J gene: TRBJ2-7; V gene: TRBV5-1; CDR3 protein: CASSPGQSGYEQYF
D gene: TRBD2; J gene: TRBJ2-3; V gene: TRBV7-2; CDR3 protein: CASSQKRLASDTQYF
D gene: TRBD1; J gene: TRBJ2-7; V gene: TRBV4-3; CDR3 protein: CASSLHRGAGYEQYF
D gene: NA; J gene: TRBJ2-2; V gene: TRBV12-3/TRBV12-4; CDR3 protein: CASSDSLVTGELFF
D gene: NA; J gene: TRBJ1-1; V gene: TRBV18; CDR3 protein: CASSPRTDSQVTEAFF
D gene: NA; J gene: TRBJ1-1; V gene: TRBV11-2; CDR3 protein: CASSLGDDYTEAFF
D gene: NA; J gene: TRBJ1-4; V gene: TRBV7-2; CDR3 protein: CASNLQATNEKLFF
D gene: NA; J gene: TRBJ1-1; V gene: TRBV7-9; CDR3 protein: CASSLVVGQKLFF
D gene: TRBD1; J gene: TRBJ2-1; V gene: TRBV5-6; CDR3 protein: CASSLGGTGGMSYNEQFF
D gene: NA; J gene: TRBJ2-5; V gene: TRBV20-1; CDR3 protein: CSATVETQYF
D gene: NA; J gene: TRBJ2-6; V gene: TRBV24-1; CDR3 protein: CATSDGRTGANVLTF
D gene: NA; J gene: TRBJ1-1; V gene: TRBV10-3; CDR3 protein: CAISESGLGAGTEAFF
D gene: NA; J gene: TRBJ2-1; V gene: TRBV20-1; CDR3 protein: CSAYRTYNEQFF
D gene: NA; J gene: TRBJ2-7; V gene: TRBV29-1; CDR3 protein: CSVRGGGVAYEQYF
D gene: NA; J gene: TRBJ1-5; V gene: TRBV5-1; CDR3 protein: CASSLAVEGGGQPQHF
D gene: TRBD2; J gene: TRBJ2-3; V gene: TRBV12-3/TRBV12-4; CDR3 protein: CASRPRGVTSTDTQYF
D gene: NA; J gene: TRBJ2-5; V gene: TRBV7-2; CDR3 protein: CASSRNGGQETQYF
D gene: NA; J gene: TRBJ2-1; V gene: TRBV12-3/TRBV12-4; CDR3 protein: CASKQYNEQFF
D gene: NA; J gene: TRBJ1-2; V gene: TRBV24-1; CDR3 protein: CATSDLEDYGYTF
D gene: NA; J gene: TRBJ2-3; V gene: TRBV29-1; CDR3 protein: CSVEVGVPDTQYF
D gene: NA; J gene: TRBJ1-1; V gene: TRBV27; CDR3 protein: CASSLRGGRAFF
D gene: TRBD1; J gene: TRBJ2-5; V gene: TRBV18; CDR3 protein: CASSPRTGAKETQYF
D gene: NA; J gene: TRBJ2-7; V gene: TRBV20-1; CDR3 protein: CSASKTAYEQYF
D gene: TRBD2; J gene: TRBJ2-1; V gene: TRBV20-1; CDR3 protein: CCVNWGLAGDYNEQFF
D gene: NA; J gene: TRBJ1-2; V gene: TRBV7-3; CDR3 protein: CASSLTPLSGYTF
D gene: NA; J gene: TRBJ2-5; V gene: TRBV15; CDR3 protein: CATSLKETQYF
D gene: NA; J gene: TRBJ1-4; V gene: TRBV29-1; CDR3 protein: CSVGAGFGEKLFF
D gene: TRBD2; J gene: TRBJ2-1; V gene: TRBV6-5; CDR3 protein: CASRPDWGGEQFF
D gene: TRBD1; J gene: TRBJ1-4; V gene: TRBV20-1; CDR3 protein: CSARDVRGPNEKLFF
D gene: NA; J gene: TRBJ1-2; V gene: TRBV29-1; CDR3 protein: CSVDAMGGSRYGYTF
D gene: TRBD1; J gene: TRBJ1-1; V gene: TRBV12-3/TRBV12-4; CDR3 protein: CASSSRQGGEAFF
D gene: TRBD1; J gene: TRBJ1-6; V gene: TRBV20-1; CDR3 protein: CSASRDSRANSPLHF
D gene: NA; J gene: TRBJ2-3; V gene: TRBV6-5; CDR3 protein: CASSYSPGPDTQYF
D gene: TRBD1; J gene: TRBJ2-5; V gene: TRBV7-9; CDR3 protein: CASSVGLSGQIQETQYF
D gene: NA; J gene: TRBJ1-1; V gene: TRBV7-3; CDR3 protein: CASSAKALTEAFF